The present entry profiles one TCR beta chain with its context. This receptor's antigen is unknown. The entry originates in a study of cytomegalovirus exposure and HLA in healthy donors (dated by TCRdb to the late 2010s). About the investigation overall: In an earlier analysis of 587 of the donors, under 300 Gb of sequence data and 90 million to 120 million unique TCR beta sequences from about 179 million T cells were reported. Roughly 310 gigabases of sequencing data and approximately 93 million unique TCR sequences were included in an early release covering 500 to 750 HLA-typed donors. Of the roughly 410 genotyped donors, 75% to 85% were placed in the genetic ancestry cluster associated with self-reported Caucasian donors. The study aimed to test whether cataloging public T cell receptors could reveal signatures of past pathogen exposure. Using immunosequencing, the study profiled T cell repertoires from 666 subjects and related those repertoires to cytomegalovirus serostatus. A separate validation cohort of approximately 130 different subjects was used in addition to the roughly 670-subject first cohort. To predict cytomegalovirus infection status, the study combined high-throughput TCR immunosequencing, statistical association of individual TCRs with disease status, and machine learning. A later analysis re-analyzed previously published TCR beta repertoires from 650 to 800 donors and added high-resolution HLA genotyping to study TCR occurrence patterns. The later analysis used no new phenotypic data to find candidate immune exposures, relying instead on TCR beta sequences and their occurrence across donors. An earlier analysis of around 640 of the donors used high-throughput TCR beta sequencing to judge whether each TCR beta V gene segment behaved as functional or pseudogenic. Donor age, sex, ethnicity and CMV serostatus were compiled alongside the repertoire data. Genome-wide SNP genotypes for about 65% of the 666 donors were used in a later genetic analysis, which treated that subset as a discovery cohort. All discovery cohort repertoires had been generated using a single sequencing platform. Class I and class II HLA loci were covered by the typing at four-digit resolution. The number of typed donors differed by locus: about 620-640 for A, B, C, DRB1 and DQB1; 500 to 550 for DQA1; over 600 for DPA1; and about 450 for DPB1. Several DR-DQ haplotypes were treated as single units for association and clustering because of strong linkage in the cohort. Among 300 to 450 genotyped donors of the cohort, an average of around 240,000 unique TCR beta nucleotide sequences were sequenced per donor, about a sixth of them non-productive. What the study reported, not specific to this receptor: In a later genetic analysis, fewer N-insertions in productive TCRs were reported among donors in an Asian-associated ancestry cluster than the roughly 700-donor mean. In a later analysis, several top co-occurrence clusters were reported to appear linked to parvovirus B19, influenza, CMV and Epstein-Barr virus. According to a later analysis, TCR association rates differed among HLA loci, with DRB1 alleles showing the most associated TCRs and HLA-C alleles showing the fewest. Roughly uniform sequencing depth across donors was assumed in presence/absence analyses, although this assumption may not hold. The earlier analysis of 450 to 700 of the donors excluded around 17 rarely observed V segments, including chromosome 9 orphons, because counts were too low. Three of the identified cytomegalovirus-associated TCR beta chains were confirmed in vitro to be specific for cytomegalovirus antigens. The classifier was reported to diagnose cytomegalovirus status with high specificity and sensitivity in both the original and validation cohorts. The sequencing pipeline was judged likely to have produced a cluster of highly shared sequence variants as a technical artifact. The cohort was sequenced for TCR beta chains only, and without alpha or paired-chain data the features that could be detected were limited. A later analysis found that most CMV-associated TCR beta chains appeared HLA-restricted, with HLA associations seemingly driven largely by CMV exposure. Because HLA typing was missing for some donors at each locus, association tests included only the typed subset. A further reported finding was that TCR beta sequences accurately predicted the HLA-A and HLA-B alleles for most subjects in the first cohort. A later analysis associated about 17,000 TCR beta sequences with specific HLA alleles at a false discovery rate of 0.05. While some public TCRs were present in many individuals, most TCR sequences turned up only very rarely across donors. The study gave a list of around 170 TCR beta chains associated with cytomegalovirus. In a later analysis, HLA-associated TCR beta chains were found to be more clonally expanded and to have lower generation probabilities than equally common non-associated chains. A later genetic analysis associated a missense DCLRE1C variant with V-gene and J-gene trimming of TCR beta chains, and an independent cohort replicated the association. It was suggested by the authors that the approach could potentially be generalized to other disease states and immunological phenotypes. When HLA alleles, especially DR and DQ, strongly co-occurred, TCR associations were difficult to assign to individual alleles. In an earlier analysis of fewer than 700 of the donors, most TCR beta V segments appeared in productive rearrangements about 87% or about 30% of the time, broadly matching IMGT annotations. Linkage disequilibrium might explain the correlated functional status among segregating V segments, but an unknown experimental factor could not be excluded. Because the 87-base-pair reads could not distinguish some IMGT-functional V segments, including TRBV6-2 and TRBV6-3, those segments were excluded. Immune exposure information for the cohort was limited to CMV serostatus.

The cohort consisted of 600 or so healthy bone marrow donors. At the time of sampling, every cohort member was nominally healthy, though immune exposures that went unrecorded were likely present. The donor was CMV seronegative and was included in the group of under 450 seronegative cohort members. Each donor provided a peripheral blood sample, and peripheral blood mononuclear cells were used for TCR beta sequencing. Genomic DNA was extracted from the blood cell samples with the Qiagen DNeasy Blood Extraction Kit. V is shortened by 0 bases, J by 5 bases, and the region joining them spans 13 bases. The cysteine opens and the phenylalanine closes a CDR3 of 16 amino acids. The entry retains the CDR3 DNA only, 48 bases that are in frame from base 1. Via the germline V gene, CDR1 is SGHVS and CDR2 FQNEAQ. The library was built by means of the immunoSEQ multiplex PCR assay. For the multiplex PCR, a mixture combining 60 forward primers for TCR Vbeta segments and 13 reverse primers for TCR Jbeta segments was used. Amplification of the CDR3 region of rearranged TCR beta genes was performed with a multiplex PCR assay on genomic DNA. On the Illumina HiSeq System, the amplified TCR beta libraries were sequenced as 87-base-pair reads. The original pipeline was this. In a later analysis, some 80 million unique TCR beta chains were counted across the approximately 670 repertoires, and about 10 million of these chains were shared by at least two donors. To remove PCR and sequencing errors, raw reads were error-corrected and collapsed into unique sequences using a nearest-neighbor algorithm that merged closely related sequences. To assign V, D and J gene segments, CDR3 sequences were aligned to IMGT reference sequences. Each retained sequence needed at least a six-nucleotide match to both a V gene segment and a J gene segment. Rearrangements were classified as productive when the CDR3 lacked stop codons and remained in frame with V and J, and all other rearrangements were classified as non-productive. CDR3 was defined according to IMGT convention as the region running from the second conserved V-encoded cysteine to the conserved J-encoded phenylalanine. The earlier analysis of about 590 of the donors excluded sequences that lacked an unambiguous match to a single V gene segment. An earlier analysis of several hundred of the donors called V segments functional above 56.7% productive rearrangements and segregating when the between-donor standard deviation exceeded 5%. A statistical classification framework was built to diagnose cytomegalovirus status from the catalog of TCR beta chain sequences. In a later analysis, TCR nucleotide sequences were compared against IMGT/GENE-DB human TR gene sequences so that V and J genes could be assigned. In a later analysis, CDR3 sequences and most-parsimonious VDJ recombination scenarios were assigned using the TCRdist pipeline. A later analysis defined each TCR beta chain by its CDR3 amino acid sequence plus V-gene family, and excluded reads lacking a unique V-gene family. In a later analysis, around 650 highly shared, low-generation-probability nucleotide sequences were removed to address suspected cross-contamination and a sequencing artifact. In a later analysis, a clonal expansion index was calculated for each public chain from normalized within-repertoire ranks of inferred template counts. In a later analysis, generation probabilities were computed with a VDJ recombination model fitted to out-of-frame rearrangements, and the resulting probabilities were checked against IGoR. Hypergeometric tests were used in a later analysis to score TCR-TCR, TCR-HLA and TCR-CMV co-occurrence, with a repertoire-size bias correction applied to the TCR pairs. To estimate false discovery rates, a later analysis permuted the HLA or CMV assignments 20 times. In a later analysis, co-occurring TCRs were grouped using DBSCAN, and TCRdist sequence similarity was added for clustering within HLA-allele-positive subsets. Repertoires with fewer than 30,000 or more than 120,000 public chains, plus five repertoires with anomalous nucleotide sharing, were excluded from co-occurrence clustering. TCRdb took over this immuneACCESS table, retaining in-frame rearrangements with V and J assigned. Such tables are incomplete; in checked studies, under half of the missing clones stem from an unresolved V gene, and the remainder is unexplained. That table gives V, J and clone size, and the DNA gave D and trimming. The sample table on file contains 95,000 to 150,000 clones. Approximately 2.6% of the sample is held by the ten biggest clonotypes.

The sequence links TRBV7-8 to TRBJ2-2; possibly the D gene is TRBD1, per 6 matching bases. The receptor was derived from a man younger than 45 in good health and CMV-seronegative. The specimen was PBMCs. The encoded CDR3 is CASSLAGGSRTGELFF. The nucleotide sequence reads TGTGCCAGCAGCTTAGCAGGGGGTAGTAGAACCGGGGAGCTGTTTTTT.